This T cell receptor beta chain is from a study of T cells in Graves' hyperthyroidism and ophthalmopathy. This clonotype was observed many times. Regions amplified from RNA transcripts were the TCR beta CDR3 regions. RT-PCR in the first round (using the HTBI primer set) targeted the TCR CDR3. From the multiplex PCR reads, TCRdb called clonotypes with MiXCR, one entry per CDR3 protein. The sample lists nearly 250,000 distinct CDR3 sequences; approximately 24% were seen once. The CDR3 loop spans 14 amino acids. V was pared by 10 bases and J by 0 bases, with 12 bases between. CDR1 is ENHRY, CDR2 SYGVKD, per germline.

The sequencing sample was made of blood. The gene calls are TRBV10-3 and TRBJ2-2, with TRBD2 as a possible D gene (6 bases). This TCR was recovered from a woman in her forties with Graves' ophthalmopathy. In DNA form, the CDR3 reads TGTGCCAGCCAGCTAGCGTCGAACACCGGGGAGCTGTTTTTT. It specifies CASQLASNTGELFF.